This TCR beta chain was sequenced in a study of regulatory T cells in long-lasting Graves disease. Study information: Persistence in Graves' disease required over 5 years of antithyroid drugs plus positive TSH receptor antibodies.

CDR1 and CDR2 from the germline V gene are SEHNR and FQNEAQ (reference sequence). V was clipped by 1 base and J by 0 bases, with 9 bases between them. CDR3 length: 15 residues. This clonotype was recorded a few times. What it binds is unknown. iRepertoire HTBI primers and Arm-PCR of CDR3 regions built TCR beta libraries. TCRdb called the multiplex PCR reads again in MiXCR, with one record for every CDR3 protein. The data show more than 350,000 distinct CDR3 sequences, around 20% seen once. Study-wide results and limits: Newly diagnosed Graves' patients exceeded persistent ones in TCR diversity.

Time point indicated: persistent/refractory GD, antithyroid drugs over 5 years with positive TRAb. Construction of the TCR library relied on RNA isolated from PBMCs. The chain has TRBV7-9 and TRBJ1-2, with D uncertain. This sequence originates from a female donor with Graves disease. This material consisted of peripheral blood mononuclear cells (PBMCs), taken when the disease was refractory, from a patient treated with antithyroid drugs. CDR3 nucleotides: TGTGCCAGCAGCTTAGGGTGGTCCCCTAACTATGGCTACACCTTC. Amino acids: CASSLGWSPNYGYTF.